These T cell receptor beta chains were read from a single sample in a study of identical twins. Each CDR3 protein is one row after TCRdb ran MiXCR on the 5' RACE reads. The sample contains hundreds of thousands of distinct CDR3 sequences, 20% to 25% of which appear only once. These sequences were also reported in another study, on T cells expressing NK-cell markers.

The source material was CD4+ T cells sorted from blood. The origin of the receptors is a woman in her late teens or twenties in good health. Each CDR3 is given with its conserved first and last residue. The D gene is left open where the match is weak. Clone size, where shown, is once, few, many, or a class for clones that have expanded.

clone_size j_call v_call d_call cdr3_nt cdr3_aa
NA TRBJ1-6 TRBV6-5 NA TGTGCCAGCAGTTACGTCGGGGTATCACCCCTCCACTTT CASSYVGVSPLHF
few TRBJ2-7 TRBV7-8 TRBD2 TGTGCCAGCAGCTTAGGGACTAGCGGGAGTCGGTACGAGCAGTACTTC CASSLGTSGSRYEQYF
NA TRBJ2-3 TRBV27 TRBD2 TGTGCCAGCCGTTACTCGGGACTAGCGGGAGAGCGGTGGGATACGCAGTATTTT CASRYSGLAGERWDTQYF
many TRBJ2-7 TRBV20-1 TRBD1 TGCAGTGCAAAGACAGGGGGCCACGAGCAGTACTTC CSAKTGGHEQYF
few TRBJ2-1 TRBV4-1 TRBD2 TGCGCCAGCAGCCAAGATCAGACTAGCGGGAGGTTCCCGTTCTTC CASSQDQTSGRFPFF
few TRBJ1-2 TRBV10-3 NA TGTGCCATCACTGAAGCAGGGGAAACGGGCTACACCTTC CAITEAGETGYTF
NA TRBJ2-7 TRBV6-5 TRBD2 TGTGCCAGCAGTTACAAACTAGCGGGGGACTACGAGCAGTACTTC CASSYKLAGDYEQYF
few TRBJ1-5 TRBV29-1 NA TGCAGCGCCCGCTATATCGATCAGCCCCAGCATTTT CSARYIDQPQHF
NA TRBJ1-4 TRBV4-3 NA TGCGCCAGCAGCCAAGATCTGGGAGAAAAACTGTTTTTT CASSQDLGEKLFF
many TRBJ2-7 TRBV10-3 NA TGTGCCATCAGTGGTGGGGTCTACGAGCAGTACTTC CAISGGVYEQYF
few TRBJ2-1 TRBV7-2 NA TGTGCCAGCAGCTTACAGCGGACGTCCAATGAGCAGTTCTTC CASSLQRTSNEQFF
few TRBJ2-2 TRBV20-1 NA TGCAGTGCTAGAAGACCTGGGACGGGAGCCGGGGAGCTGTTTTTT CSARRPGTGAGELFF
NA TRBJ2-1 TRBV20-1 TRBD2 TGCAGTGCTAGAGATGTGGGACTAGCGGGGGGGCCAGATGAGCAGTTCTTC CSARDVGLAGGPDEQFF
NA TRBJ2-1 TRBV5-5 TRBD1 TGTGCCAGCAGCTTCGCCGGGACAGGGGTTCCCCAGGAGCAGTTCTTC CASSFAGTGVPQEQFF
NA TRBJ1-1 TRBV11-3 NA TGTGCCAGCAGCTCACGAGGAACAATTGACACTGAAGCTTTCTTT CASSSRGTIDTEAFF
NA TRBJ2-3 TRBV7-9 NA TGTGCCAGCAGCATCCGGAAGGGGGAAGCAGATACGCAGTATTTT CASSIRKGEADTQYF
few TRBJ1-3 TRBV12-3/TRBV12-4 NA TGTGCCAGCAGGACAGGTGGAAACACCATATATTTT CASRTGGNTIYF
few TRBJ2-7 TRBV30 NA TGTGCCACCCCCGTTAACTCCTACGAGCAGTACTTC CATPVNSYEQYF
NA TRBJ2-3 TRBV20-1 NA TGCAGTGCTAGCGATAGCGGTACGCAGTATTTT CSASDSGTQYF
few TRBJ2-2 TRBV7-9 NA TGTGCCAGCAGCTTAGCCGGCCACCACACCGGGGAGCTGTTTTTT CASSLAGHHTGELFF
NA TRBJ1-2 TRBV11-2 TRBD1 TGTGCCAGCAGCTTGGACAGGGAGGGTGGCTACACCTTC CASSLDREGGYTF
few TRBJ2-3 TRBV12-3/TRBV12-4 NA TGTGCCAGCAGTTTACCGGGACGCGCAAGGGATACGCAGTATTTT CASSLPGRARDTQYF